The 22 T cell receptor beta chains reported below all come from one sample, sequenced in a study of blood T cell repertoires in COVID-19. Data came from immunoSEQ multiplex PCR; TCRdb stores just in-frame clones and leaves some out. This sample carries some 100,000 clones, 80% to 95% of them seen once, and the ten largest clones take around 5.7%. Sequencing used peripheral blood. The receptors stem from a man in his 70s with acute or convalescent COVID-19.

The rearrangement joins TRBV6-5 to TRBJ1-5; D unresolved. The CDR3 has 15 residues. Trimming cost V 7 bases and J 0 bases, with 13 bases left between them. Germline CDR1 and CDR2: MNHEY and SVGAGI. In nucleotides, the CDR3 is TGTGCCAGCAAAAGGGCAGACTATAGCAATCAGCCCCAGCATTTT. It codes for CASKRADYSNQPQHF.

The chain employs TRBV21-1 and TRBJ2-5; the table's D gene call, TRBD1, was not cross checked with the DNA. TRBV21-1 is a recognized pseudogene. The CDR3 contains 14 residues. The CDR3 sequence is CASSNLDREETQYF. CDR3 coding DNA: TGTGCCAGCAGCAACTTAGACAGGGAAGAGACCCAGTACTTC.

The rearrangement joins TRBV28 to TRBJ2-3; 7 bases agree with TRBD1. Germline trimming cut 6 bases from V and 3 bases from J; bases unmatched to any gene: 6. Germline V lookup: CDR1 MDHEN, CDR2 SYDVKM. The CDR3 length is 14 residues. The CDR3 DNA follows: TGTGCCAGCAGCCAAGGGGGCGCGACAGATACGCAGTATTTT. Its translation is CASSQGGATDTQYF. Variable domain in full (rest from reference TRBV28 and TRBJ2-3): DVKVTQSSRYLVKRTGEKVFLECVQDMDHENMFWYRQDPGLGLRLIYFSYDVKMKEKGDIPEGYSVSREKKERFSLILESASTNQTSMYLCASSQGGATDTQYFGPGTRLTVL.

The V and J genes are TRBV12-3 or TRBV12-4 and TRBJ1-2; no firm D call. Trimming left V 4 bases short and J 7 bases short, with 13 bases between. The CDR3 extends over 13 amino acids. The CDR3 sequence: CASSWEGAPGYTF. In nucleotides, the CDR3 is TGTGCCAGCAGTTGGGAGGGCGCTCCTGGCTACACCTTC.

This clone showed up just once. The chain links TRBV2 to TRBJ2-7; tentatively, D is TRBD1 (6 bases). The CDR3 has 13 residues. Trimming took 7 bases from V and 0 from J, leaving 10 bases between them. Germline loops: CDR1 SNHLY, CDR2 FYNNEI. The CDR3 region is CASNWDTSYEQYF. Written as DNA, the CDR3 is TGTGCCAGCAATTGGGACACCTCCTACGAGCAGTACTTC.

The chain has TRBV11-2 and TRBJ1-4; D perhaps matches TRBD1 (6 bases). Trimming shortened V by 0 bases and J by 4 bases, and 15 bases separated the two germline ends. Germline V lookup: CDR1 SGHAT, CDR2 FQNNGV. This CDR3 comprises 17 residues. The CDR3 sequence: CASSLDWRTALNEKLFF. The CDR3 DNA follows: TGTGCCAGCAGCTTAGATTGGAGGACAGCCCTTAATGAAAAACTGTTTTTT. Combining the CDR3 with reference TRBV11-2 and TRBJ1-4 gives the whole variable domain EAGVAQSPRYKIIEKRQSVAFWCNPISGHATLYWYQQILGQGPKLLIQFQNNGVVDDSQLPKDRFSAERLKGVDSTLKIQPAKLEDSAVYLCASSLDWRTALNEKLFFGSGTQLSVL.

V and J are TRBV21-1 and TRBJ1-1; the table's TRBD1 call for D was not verified on the DNA. TRBV21-1 is assigned pseudogene status. The CDR3 runs to 14 residues. The CDR3, as DNA: TGTGCCAGCAGCAAAACAGGGGGAATCACTGAAGCTTTCTTT. Protein: CASSKTGGITEAFF.

This clone was observed a few times. V usage is TRBV28 and J usage is TRBJ1-2; 10 bases fit TRBD1. Germline values: CDR1 MDHEN, CDR2 SYDVKM. This CDR3 region has 14 residues. J gave up 4 bases and V 7 bases, and 6 bases lay outside the gene matches. The CDR3, as DNA: TGTGCCAGCACCCTGGGACAGGGGATCTATGGCTACACCTTC. It encodes CASTLGQGIYGYTF.

The rearrangement uses TRBV29-1 and TRBJ1-2; 8 nucleotides align to TRBD1. J was trimmed by 8 bases and V by 3 bases; bases with no gene match: 11. CDR3 size: 14 residues. Germline V gene lookup returns CDR1 SQVTM and CDR2 ANQGSEA. The CDR3 DNA is TGCAGCGTTGACGGGACAGGTCCTCCGGGAGGCTACACCTTC. Amino acid sequence: CSVDGTGPPGGYTF.

The chain has TRBV18 and TRBJ1-4; possibly TRBD1 for D (5 bases). This CDR3 region has 15 residues. The V end was cut by 6 bases, the J end by 0 bases, with 11 bases between. Germline assignment: CDR1 KGHSH and CDR2 LQKENI. CDR3 protein: CASSLTATTNEKLFF. The CDR3 nucleotides are TGTGCCAGCTCGCTGACAGCGACAACTAATGAAAAACTGTTTTTT.

The chain combines TRBV2 with TRBJ1-1, with TRBD1 matching over 8 bases. This CDR3 comprises 15 residues. V gave up 4 bases and J gave up 1 base; unmatched junction bases: 5. CDR1 and CDR2 (germline): SNHLY, FYNNEI. This CDR3 reads CASSALDRANTEAFF. In nucleotides, the CDR3 is TGTGCCAGCAGTGCCTTGGACAGGGCGAACACTGAAGCTTTCTTT. Full variable domain (missing parts from reference TRBV2 and TRBJ1-1): EPEVTQTPSHQVTQMGQEVILRCVPISNHLYFYWYRQILGQKVEFLVSFYNNEISEKSEIFDDQFSVERPDGSNFTLKIRSTKLEDSAMYFCASSALDRANTEAFFGQGTRLTVV.

The V and J genes are TRBV10-3 and TRBJ2-5; 10 bases are a match to TRBD2. This CDR3 is built from 15 residues. Looked up from germline, CDR1 is ENHRY and CDR2 is SYGVKD. After removal of 5 bases from V and 4 bases from J, the junction contained 7 bases not matched to a gene. The CDR3, as DNA: TGTGCCATCAGTAGCGGGGGGGGGACCAGAGAGACCCAGTACTTC. Protein: CAISSGGGTRETQYF.

The chain joins TRBV19 to TRBJ1-2, with D unclear. CDR1 and CDR2 from the germline V gene are LNHDA and SQIVND (reference sequence). V lost 1 base to trimming and J lost 4 bases, with 10 bases between them. The CDR3 runs to 14 residues. CDR3 sequence reads: CASSIVGIGYGYTF. The CDR3 region has the DNA TGTGCCAGTAGTATAGTCGGGATCGGCTATGGCTACACCTTC.

The chain links TRBV6-2 or TRBV6-3 to TRBJ1-5, with TRBD1 matching 7 bases. Looked up from germline, CDR1 is MNHEY and CDR2 is SVGEGT. The junction had 9 bases not matched to a gene; V was cut back by 6 bases and J by 7 bases. This CDR3 contains 14 residues. The CDR3 spells CASRPTGAGQPQHF. The CDR3 DNA reads TGTGCCAGCAGACCTACAGGGGCTGGACAGCCCCAGCATTTT.

V is TRBV27 and J is TRBJ1-2, with D uncertain. The CDR3 is 14 amino acids. V was cut by 8 bases and J by 2 bases, with 15 bases left in between. The germline gives CDR1 MNHEY, CDR2 SMNVEV (reference sequence). The CDR3 spells CASAWSGENYGYTF. The DNA for the CDR3 is TGTGCCAGCGCCTGGTCGGGAGAAAACTATGGCTACACCTTC.

The V call is TRBV9, the J call TRBJ2-1, with a possible D match to TRBD2 (6 bases). Trimming removed 2 bases at V and 5 bases at J, with 11 bases between. This CDR3 comprises 14 residues. In germline, CDR1 is SGDLS, CDR2 YYNGEE. Written as DNA, the CDR3 is TGTGCCAGCAGCGTTGGGACTCAAAACAATGAGCAGTTCTTC. Translated, it gives CASSVGTQNNEQFF.

This clone was seen a few times. The chain joins TRBV5-1 to TRBJ1-4, with 7 bases lining up with TRBD1. This CDR3 contains 14 residues. CDR1 is SGHRS, CDR2 YFSETQ, per germline. After removal of 0 bases from V and 7 bases from J, the junction contained 3 bases not matched to a gene. CDR3 in DNA: TGCGCCAGCAGCTTGGTAGGGGGCGGTGAAAAACTGTTTTTT. It codes for CASSLVGGGEKLFF.

The chain uses TRBV4-3 and TRBJ1-3; the D is unclear. The germline V gene has CDR1 LGHNA and CDR2 YSLEER. V lost 0 bases, J lost 5 bases, and 8 bases lay in between. The CDR3 runs 14 residues. CDR3: CASSQDYSRNTIYF. CDR3 coding DNA: TGCGCCAGCAGCCAAGACTACAGTAGAAACACCATATATTTT.

This chain connects TRBV4-3 to TRBJ2-7; the match to TRBD1 covers 7 bases. Trimming at V came to 2 bases and at J to 2 bases, leaving 6 bases not matched to a gene. This CDR3 has 15 residues. The germline V gene has CDR1 LGHNA and CDR2 YSLEER. CDR3 coding DNA: TGCGCCAGCAGCCAAAGACAGGGTATGGCCTACGAGCAGTACTTC. Translated, it gives CASSQRQGMAYEQYF.

In its sample, this clone was seen once. The rearrangement joins TRBV12-5 to TRBJ2-4, with D possibly matching TRBD2 (6 bases). Trimming removed 3 bases at V and 6 bases at J, with 15 bases between. Per germline, CDR1 LGHNT and CDR2 FRNRAP. The CDR3 runs 15 residues. For the CDR3, the DNA is TGTGCTAGTGGTTTCCGCGGCGGGAAGAGAAACATTCAGTACTTC. It is translated as CASGFRGGKRNIQYF. The complete variable domain, with remaining parts taken from reference TRBV12-5 and TRBJ2-4, reads DARVTQTPRHKVTEMGQEVTMRCQPILGHNTVFWYRQTMMQGLELLAYFRNRAPLDDSGMPKDRFSAEMPDATLATLKIQPSEPRDSAVYFCASGFRGGKRNIQYFGAGTRLSVL.

The chain combines TRBV11-2 with TRBJ2-3; D uncertain. The CDR3 totals 15 residues. V dropped 1 base and J dropped 2 bases, with 10 bases sitting between them. Per germline, CDR1 SGHAT and CDR2 FQNNGV. The CDR3 protein is CASSLGRSATDTQYF. For the CDR3, the DNA is TGTGCCAGCAGCTTAGGTCGGAGCGCCACAGATACGCAGTATTTT. Combining the CDR3 with reference TRBV11-2 and TRBJ2-3 gives the whole variable domain EAGVAQSPRYKIIEKRQSVAFWCNPISGHATLYWYQQILGQGPKLLIQFQNNGVVDDSQLPKDRFSAERLKGVDSTLKIQPAKLEDSAVYLCASSLGRSATDTQYFGPGTRLTVL.

This clone appeared once. This chain joins TRBV6-2 or TRBV6-3 and TRBJ1-6, with TRBD1 matching over 8 bases. In germline, CDR1 is MNHEY, CDR2 SVGEGT. This CDR3 region has 16 residues. V dropped 5 bases and J dropped 10; count of bases not matched to a gene: 13. In nucleotides, the CDR3 is TGTGCCAGCAGTCCGCTCTGGACAGGGAGGAACTCACCCCTCCACTTT. Translating gives CASSPLWTGRNSPLHF.